Below, one T cell receptor beta chain is given with its context. The antigen is not known. The data derive from a study of T cell responses to AZD1222 COVID-19 vaccine. Sequenced by immunoSEQ multiplex PCR; TCRdb stores in-frame clones only, minus some. The sample carries more than 85,000 clones, 94% recorded once. The CDR3 spans 16 residues. The V and J ends lost 7 bases and 3 bases respectively, with 18 bases between them. Germline loops: CDR1 LNHDA, CDR2 SQIVND (reference sequence). General study findings and limits: Repertoire collection took place solely once the T cell response had peaked. In the spike-specific TCR repertoire, nearly half reportedly target unmutated variant regions.

This sequence joins TRBV19 and TRBJ1-4, with D unresolved. The sequences come from peripheral blood, collected 28 days after the second AZD1222 dose. This sequence originates from an adult who received the AZD1222 COVID-19 vaccine. The chain's CDR3 is CASKQTLLFSNEKLFF. The CDR3 nucleotides read TGTGCCAGTAAACAGACCCTACTTTTCTCTAATGAAAAACTGTTTTTT.